The 4 T cell receptor beta chains below all came from one sample that was sequenced in a study of post-analysis software for immune sequencing data. These receptors' targets are unknown. TCR beta cDNA libraries had unique molecular identifiers. TCRdb analysed the PCR reads with MiXCR anew, one entry per CDR3 protein. The table has hundreds of thousands of distinct CDR3 sequences, about 60% seen once. General observations from the study: Controls showed lower frequencies than patients for a handful of TRBV segments, and TRBV5-6, TRBV5-1 and TRBV20-1 were among these.

The sample comprised blood. The receptors here all came from a girl aged 2 to 10 with multiple sclerosis.

This chain links TRBV7-2 with TRBJ2-1; D is unclear. The V gene's germline CDR1 is SGHTA and CDR2 FQGNSA. The germline V and J ends were trimmed by 0 bases and 14 bases, with 8 bases remaining between them. The CDR3 consists of 11 residues. The CDR3 DNA is TGTGCCAGCAGCTTAGCAGGGTTGGAGTTCTTC. Translation gives CASSLAGLEFF.

The rearrangement uses TRBV5-4 and TRBJ1-2; TRBD1 matches 7 bases. V was clipped by 4 bases and J by 7 bases; unmatched bases: 19. The CDR3 sequence is 17 residues long. The V gene's germline CDR1 is SGHNT and CDR2 YYREEE (reference sequence). In DNA, the CDR3 is TGTGCCAGCAGCCTGGGGGCTCACAGCGTGACAGGGAGTGGCTACACCTTC. The encoded protein is CASSLGAHSVTGSGYTF.

The chain uses TRBV10-1 and TRBJ2-1; D gene ambiguous. With 3 bases removed from V and 8 bases from J, the gap between germline ends came to 5 bases. The CDR3 is 11 amino acids. Germline V CDR1 and CDR2: WNHNN, SYGVQD (reference sequence). DNA of the CDR3: TGCGCCAGCAGTGACTGGGATGAGCAGTTCTTC. Translation gives CASSDWDEQFF.

The J gene is TRBJ2-3, the V gene TRBV5-1; the match to TRBD1 covers 10 bases. The CDR3 runs to 16 residues. In germline, CDR1 is SGHRS, CDR2 YFSETQ. V lost 4 bases, J lost 5 bases, and 10 bases stayed unmatched. The CDR3 reads CASSPSGTGVIDTQYF. CDR3 DNA: TGCGCCAGCAGCCCTTCCGGGACAGGGGTGATAGATACGCAGTATTTT. The whole variable domain, filled in from reference TRBV5-1 and TRBJ2-3, reads KAGVTQTPRYLIKTRGQQVTLSCSPISGHRSVSWYQQTPGQGLQFLFEYFSETQRNKGNFPGRFSGRQFSNSRSEMNVSTLELGDSALYLCASSPSGTGVIDTQYFGPGTRLTVL.